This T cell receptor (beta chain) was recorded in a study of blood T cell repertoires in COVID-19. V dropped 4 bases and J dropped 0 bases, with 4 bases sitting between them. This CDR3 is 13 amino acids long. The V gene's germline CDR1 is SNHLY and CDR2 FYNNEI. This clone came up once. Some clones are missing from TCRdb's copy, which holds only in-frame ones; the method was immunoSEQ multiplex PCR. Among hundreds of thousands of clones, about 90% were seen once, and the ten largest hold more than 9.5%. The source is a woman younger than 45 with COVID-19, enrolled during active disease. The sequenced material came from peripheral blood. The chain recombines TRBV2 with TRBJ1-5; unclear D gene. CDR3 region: CASSVISNQPQHF. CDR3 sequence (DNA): TGTGCCAGCAGTGTTATTAGCAATCAGCCCCAGCATTTT.